The rows below give T cell receptor beta chains drawn from one sample of a study of control samples from healthy donors and cancer patients. The method was immunoSEQ multiplex PCR; TCRdb's version includes in-frame clones alone and lacks a portion of them. The sample has some 170,000 clones, nearly 96% seen once. The sequenced sample was blood. The receptors shown here come from a woman aged 30 to 39 in good health. The CDR3 runs from the conserved cysteine through the conserved F or W. D genes are given only for firm matches. Expanded clones are given a class, and other clones once, few, many or no size at all.

TRBV28	TRBD2	NA	TRBJ2-7	CASNTPGLAGGYEQYF
TRBV11-1	TRBD1	NA	TRBJ2-5	CASSLRDRAWETQYF
TRBV27	NA	NA	TRBJ1-5	CASILQPQHF
TRBV7-2	TRBD2	NA	TRBJ2-7	CASSFTSGRVYEQYF
TRBV19	NA	NA	TRBJ2-1	CASSIGGTIYNEQFF
TRBV9	NA	NA	TRBJ2-1	CASSPEGNEQFF
TRBV10-2	NA	NA	TRBJ2-3	CASSEPGDTQYF
TRBV6-5	TRBD1	NA	TRBJ1-1	CASSYNYRGGTEAFF
TRBV5-1	TRBD1	NA	TRBJ2-2	CASSLVEGAPGELFF
TRBV28	NA	NA	TRBJ1-2	CASSLLGSYGYTF
TRBV7-2	TRBD1	NA	TRBJ2-1	CASRLTGGHEQFF
TRBV6-5	TRBD1	NA	TRBJ1-3	CASSRTTGTGNTIYF
TRBV4-2	NA	NA	TRBJ1-6	CASSQSGAGPLHF
TRBV10-1	NA	once	TRBJ2-3	CAIQEDGDTDTQYF
TRBV6-4	TRBD2	NA	TRBJ2-3	CASSDSVAGGTDTQYF
TRBV9	NA	NA	TRBJ1-1	CASSLTRATEAFF
TRBV5-1	TRBD2	NA	TRBJ2-2	CASRPGLAGGNTGELFF
TRBV19	TRBD1	NA	TRBJ2-2	CASSAQQGAIGELFF
TRBV3-1/TRBV3-2	TRBD2	NA	TRBJ2-7	CASSRGTSGSYEQYF
TRBV27	TRBD2	NA	TRBJ2-1	CASSPSGGPRSYNEQFF
TRBV18	TRBD2	NA	TRBJ2-2	CASSPLAGANTGELFF
TRBV12-3/TRBV12-4	NA	NA	TRBJ1-1	CASSLGGSTEAFF
TRBV18	NA	NA	TRBJ2-3	CASSPTGARDTQYF
TRBV28	NA	NA	TRBJ1-6	CASSLSGEGSRLHF
TRBV7-6	NA	once	TRBJ1-6	CASSLGQEASPLHF
TRBV30	NA	NA	TRBJ1-6	CAWSLGSPLHF
TRBV6-5	NA	NA	TRBJ1-5	CASSYGGGDQPQHF
TRBV18	TRBD1	NA	TRBJ1-1	CASSPRTGLRNTEAFF
TRBV7-3	NA	NA	TRBJ2-1	CASSLMGSYNEQFF
TRBV6-5	TRBD2	NA	TRBJ2-1	CASSTRAGDEQFF
TRBV5-4	NA	NA	TRBJ2-2	CASSLTGSAGELFF